The source of this T cell receptor beta chain is a study of blood T cell repertoires in COVID-19. Study context: Material from acute and convalescent COVID-19 was sourced from the United States, Italy and Spain. PBMCs, B-cell-depleted T cells, or T cells provided the cDNA or gDNA that made up the material.

Between the trimmed V and J ends, which lost 1 base and 2 bases, there was a span of 10 bases. Germline V gives CDR1 SGDLS, CDR2 YYNGEE. This CDR3 is 15 amino acids long. Methods used by the authors: Amplification of reference gene primers provided the estimated nucleated cell counts. Sequenced by immunoSEQ multiplex PCR; TCRdb stores in-frame clones only, minus some. V, J and clone size are those of that table, while D and trimming were read from the DNA. Here the sample spans under 300,000 clones, 65% to 85% being singletons. The sequence came from a middle-aged woman with active or convalescent COVID-19. This rearrangement joins TRBV9 to TRBJ1-3; possible D gene TRBD1, 5 bases. Input material: peripheral blood. CDR3 nucleotide sequence: TGTGCCAGCAGCGTACGCCCAGGGACTGGAAACACCATATATTTT. It codes for CASSVRPGTGNTIYF.